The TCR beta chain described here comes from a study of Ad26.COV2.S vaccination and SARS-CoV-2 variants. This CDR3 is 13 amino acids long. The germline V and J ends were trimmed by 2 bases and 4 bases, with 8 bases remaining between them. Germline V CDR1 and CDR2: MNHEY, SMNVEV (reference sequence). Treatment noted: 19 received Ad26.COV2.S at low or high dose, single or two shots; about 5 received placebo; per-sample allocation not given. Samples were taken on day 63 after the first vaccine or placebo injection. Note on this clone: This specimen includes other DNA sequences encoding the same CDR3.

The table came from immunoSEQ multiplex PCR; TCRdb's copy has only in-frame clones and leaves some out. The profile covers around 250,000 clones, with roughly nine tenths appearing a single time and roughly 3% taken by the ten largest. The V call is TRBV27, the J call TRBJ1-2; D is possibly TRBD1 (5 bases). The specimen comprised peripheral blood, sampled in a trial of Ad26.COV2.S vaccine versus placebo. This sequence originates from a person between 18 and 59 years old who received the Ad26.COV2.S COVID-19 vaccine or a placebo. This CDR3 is CASSLGGAYGYTF. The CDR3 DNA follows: TGTGCCAGCAGTTTAGGCGGGGCCTATGGCTACACCTTC.